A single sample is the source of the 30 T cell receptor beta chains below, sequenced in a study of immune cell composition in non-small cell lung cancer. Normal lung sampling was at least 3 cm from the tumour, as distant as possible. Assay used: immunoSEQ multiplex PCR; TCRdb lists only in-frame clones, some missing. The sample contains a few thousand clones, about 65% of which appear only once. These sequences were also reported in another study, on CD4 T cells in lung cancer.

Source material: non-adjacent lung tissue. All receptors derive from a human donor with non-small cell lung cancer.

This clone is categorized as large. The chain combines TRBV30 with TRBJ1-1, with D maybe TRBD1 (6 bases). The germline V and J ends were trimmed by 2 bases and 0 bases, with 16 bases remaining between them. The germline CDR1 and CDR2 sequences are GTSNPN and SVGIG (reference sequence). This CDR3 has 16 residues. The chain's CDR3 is CAWSSPGHGMNTEAFF. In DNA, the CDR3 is TGTGCCTGGAGTTCTCCGGGACACGGTATGAACACTGAAGCTTTCTTT.

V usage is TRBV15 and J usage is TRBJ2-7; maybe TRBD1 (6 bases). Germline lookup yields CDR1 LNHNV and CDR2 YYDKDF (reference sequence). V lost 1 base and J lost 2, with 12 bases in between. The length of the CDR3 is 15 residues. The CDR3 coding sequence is TGTGCCACCAGCAGAGGTGAAGGGGGAACCTACGAGCAGTACTTC. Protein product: CATSRGEGGTYEQYF.

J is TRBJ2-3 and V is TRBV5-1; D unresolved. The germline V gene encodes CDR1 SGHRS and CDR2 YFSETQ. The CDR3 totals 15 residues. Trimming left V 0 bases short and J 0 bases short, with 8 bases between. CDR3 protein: CASSLESASTDTQYF. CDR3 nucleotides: TGCGCCAGCAGCTTGGAGAGCGCTAGCACAGATACGCAGTATTTT.

CDR3 in DNA: TGCGCCAGCAACCCGGACAGGGGGGTGCACATTCAGTACTTC. Translation: CASNPDRGVHIQYF. The rearrangement uses TRBV10-2 and TRBJ2-4; 10 nucleotides agree with TRBD1. CDR3 size: 14 residues. CDR1 is WSHSY, CDR2 SAAADI, per germline. Unmatched junction bases numbered 8, after V lost 7 bases and J lost 8 bases.

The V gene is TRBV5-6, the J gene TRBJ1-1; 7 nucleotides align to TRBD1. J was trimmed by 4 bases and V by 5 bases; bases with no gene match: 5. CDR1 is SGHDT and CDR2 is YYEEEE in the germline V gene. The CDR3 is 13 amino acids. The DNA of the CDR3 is TGTGCCAGCAGTGTACAGGGGCCCACTGAAGCTTTCTTT. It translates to CASSVQGPTEAFF.

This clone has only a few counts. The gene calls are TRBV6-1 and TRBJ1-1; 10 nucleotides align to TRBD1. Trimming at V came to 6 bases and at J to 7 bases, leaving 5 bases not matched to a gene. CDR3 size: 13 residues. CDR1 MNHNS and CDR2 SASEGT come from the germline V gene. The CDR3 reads CASRGTGVGEAFF. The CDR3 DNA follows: TGTGCCAGCAGAGGGACAGGGGTTGGTGAAGCTTTCTTT.

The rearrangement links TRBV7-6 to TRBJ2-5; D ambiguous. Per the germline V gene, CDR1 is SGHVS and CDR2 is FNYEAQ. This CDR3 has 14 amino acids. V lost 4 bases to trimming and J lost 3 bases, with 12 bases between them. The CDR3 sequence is CASSYGGQKETQYF. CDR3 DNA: TGTGCCAGCAGCTATGGCGGCCAAAAAGAGACCCAGTACTTC. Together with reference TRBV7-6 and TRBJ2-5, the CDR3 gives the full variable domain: GAGVSQSPRYKVTKRGQDVALRCDPISGHVSLYWYRQALGQGPEFLTYFNYEAQQDKSGLPNDRFSAERPEGSISTLTIQRTEQRDSAMYRCASSYGGQKETQYFGPGTRLLVL.

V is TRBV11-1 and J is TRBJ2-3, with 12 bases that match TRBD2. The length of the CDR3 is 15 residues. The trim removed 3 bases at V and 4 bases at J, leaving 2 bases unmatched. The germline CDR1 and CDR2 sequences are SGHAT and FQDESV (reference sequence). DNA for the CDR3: TGTGCCAGCAGCTTCACTAGCGGGAGGTCAGATACGCAGTATTTT. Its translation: CASSFTSGRSDTQYF.

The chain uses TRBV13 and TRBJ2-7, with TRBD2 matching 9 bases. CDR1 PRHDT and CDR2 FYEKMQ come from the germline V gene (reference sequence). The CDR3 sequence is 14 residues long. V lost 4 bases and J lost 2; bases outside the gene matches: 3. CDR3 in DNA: TGTGCCAGCAGCTCACGGACTAGCGCCTACGAGCAGTACTTC. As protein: CASSSRTSAYEQYF.

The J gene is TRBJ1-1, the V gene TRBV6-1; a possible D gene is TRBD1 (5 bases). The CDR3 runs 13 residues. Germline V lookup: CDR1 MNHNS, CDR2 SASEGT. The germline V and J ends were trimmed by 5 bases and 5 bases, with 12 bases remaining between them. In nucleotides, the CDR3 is TGTGCCAGCAGTCGACAGCACAGAACTGAAGCTTTCTTT. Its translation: CASSRQHRTEAFF.

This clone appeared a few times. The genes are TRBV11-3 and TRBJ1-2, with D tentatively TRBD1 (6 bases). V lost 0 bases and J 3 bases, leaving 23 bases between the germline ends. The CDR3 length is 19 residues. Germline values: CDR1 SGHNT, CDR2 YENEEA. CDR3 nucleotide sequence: TGTGCCAGCAGCTTAGATCAGGGGAGACAGGCCCTGGGGTACTATGGCTACACCTTC. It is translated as CASSLDQGRQALGYYGYTF.

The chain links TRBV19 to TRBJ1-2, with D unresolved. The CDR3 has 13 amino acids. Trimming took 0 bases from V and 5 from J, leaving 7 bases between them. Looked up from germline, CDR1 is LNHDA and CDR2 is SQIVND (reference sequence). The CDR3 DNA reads TGTGCCAGTAGTATAGACACAGAGTATGGCTACACCTTC. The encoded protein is CASSIDTEYGYTF.

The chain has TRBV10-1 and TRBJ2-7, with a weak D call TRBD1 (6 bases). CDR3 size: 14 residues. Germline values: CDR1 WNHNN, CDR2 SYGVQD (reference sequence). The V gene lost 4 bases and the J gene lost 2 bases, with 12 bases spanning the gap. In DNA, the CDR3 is TGCGCCAGCAGTGCACCGACAGGCCCCTACGAGCAGTACTTC. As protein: CASSAPTGPYEQYF.

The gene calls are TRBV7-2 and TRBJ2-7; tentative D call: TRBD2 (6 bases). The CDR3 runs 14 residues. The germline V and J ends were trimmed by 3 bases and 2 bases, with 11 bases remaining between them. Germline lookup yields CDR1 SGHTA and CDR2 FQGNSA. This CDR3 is CASSFTGATYEQYF. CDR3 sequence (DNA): TGTGCCAGCAGCTTTACGGGAGCTACCTACGAGCAGTACTTC.

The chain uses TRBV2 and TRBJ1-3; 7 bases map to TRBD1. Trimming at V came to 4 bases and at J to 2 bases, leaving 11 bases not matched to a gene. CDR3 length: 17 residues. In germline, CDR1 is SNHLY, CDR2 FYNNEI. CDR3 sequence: CASSGYSGTAAGNTIYF. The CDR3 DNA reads TGTGCCAGCAGTGGGTACTCCGGGACAGCCGCTGGAAACACCATATATTTT.

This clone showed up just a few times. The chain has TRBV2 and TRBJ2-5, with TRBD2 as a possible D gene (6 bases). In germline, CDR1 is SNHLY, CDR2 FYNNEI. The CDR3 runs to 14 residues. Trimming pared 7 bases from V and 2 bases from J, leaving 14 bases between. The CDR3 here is CASMVLAVQETQYF. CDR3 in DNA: TGTGCCAGCATGGTCTTAGCGGTACAAGAGACCCAGTACTTC.

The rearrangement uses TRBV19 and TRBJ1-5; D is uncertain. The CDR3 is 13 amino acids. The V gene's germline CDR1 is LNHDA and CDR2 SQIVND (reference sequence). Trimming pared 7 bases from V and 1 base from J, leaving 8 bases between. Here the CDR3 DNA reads TGTGCCAGTAAGAGGCAGAGCAATCAGCCCCAGCATTTT. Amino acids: CASKRQSNQPQHF.

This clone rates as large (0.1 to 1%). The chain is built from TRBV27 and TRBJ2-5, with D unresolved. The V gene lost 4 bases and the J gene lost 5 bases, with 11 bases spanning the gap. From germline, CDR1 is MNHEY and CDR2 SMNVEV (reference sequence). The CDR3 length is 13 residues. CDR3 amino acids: CASSYSRMETQYF. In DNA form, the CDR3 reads TGTGCCAGCAGTTACTCTAGAATGGAGACCCAGTACTTC.

CDR3 in DNA: TGCAGCGTTGAGGGGCTAGCGGGAGGGGGAACGCAGTATTTT. Its translation is CSVEGLAGGGTQYF. V is TRBV29-1 and J is TRBJ2-3; 12 bases align to TRBD2. The germline V gene has CDR1 SQVTM and CDR2 ANQGSEA. The J segment lost 9 bases and the V segment lost 3 bases, leaving 7 bases of the junction unmatched. This CDR3 spans 14 amino acids.

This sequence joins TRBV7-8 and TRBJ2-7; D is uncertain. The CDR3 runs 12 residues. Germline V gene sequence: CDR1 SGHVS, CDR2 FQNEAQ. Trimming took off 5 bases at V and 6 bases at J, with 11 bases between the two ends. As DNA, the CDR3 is TGTGCCAGCAGCCCAGACTCCCTCGAGCAGTACTTC. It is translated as CASSPDSLEQYF.

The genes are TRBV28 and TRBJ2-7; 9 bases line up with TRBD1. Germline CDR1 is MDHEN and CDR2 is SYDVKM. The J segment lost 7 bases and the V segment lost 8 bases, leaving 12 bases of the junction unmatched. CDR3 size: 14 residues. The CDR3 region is CASSFVDRGGEQYF. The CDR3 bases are TGTGCCAGCTCCTTTGTGGACAGGGGCGGAGAGCAGTACTTC.

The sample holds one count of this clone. CDR3 protein: CASSPRGTPNTEAFF. In DNA, the CDR3 is TGTGCCAGCAGCCCCCGAGGGACACCGAACACTGAAGCTTTCTTT. The rearrangement links TRBV7-8 to TRBJ1-1; a weak D match, TRBD1 (6 bases). CDR3 length equals 15 residues. Trimming cost V 5 bases and J 1 base, with 14 bases left between them. Germline V gene lookup returns CDR1 SGHVS and CDR2 FQNEAQ.

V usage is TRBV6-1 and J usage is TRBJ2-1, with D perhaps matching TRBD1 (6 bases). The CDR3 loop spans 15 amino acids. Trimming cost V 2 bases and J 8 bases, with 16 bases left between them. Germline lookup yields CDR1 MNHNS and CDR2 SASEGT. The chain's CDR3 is CASSELGTTWDEQFF. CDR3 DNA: TGTGCCAGCAGTGAATTAGGGACAACCTGGGATGAGCAGTTCTTC.

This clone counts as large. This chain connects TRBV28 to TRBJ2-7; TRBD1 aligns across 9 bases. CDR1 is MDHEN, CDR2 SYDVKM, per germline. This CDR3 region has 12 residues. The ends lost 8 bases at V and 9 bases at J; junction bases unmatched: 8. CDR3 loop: CASGTGILGQYF. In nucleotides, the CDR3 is TGTGCCAGCGGGACAGGGATCCTCGGGCAGTACTTC.

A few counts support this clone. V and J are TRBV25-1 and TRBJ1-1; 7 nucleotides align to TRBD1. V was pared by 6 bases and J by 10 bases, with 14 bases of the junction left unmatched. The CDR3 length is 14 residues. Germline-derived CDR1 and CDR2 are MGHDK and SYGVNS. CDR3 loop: CASRGDRDPSLAFF. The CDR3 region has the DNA TGTGCCAGCAGGGGTGACAGGGATCCTTCTTTAGCTTTCTTT.

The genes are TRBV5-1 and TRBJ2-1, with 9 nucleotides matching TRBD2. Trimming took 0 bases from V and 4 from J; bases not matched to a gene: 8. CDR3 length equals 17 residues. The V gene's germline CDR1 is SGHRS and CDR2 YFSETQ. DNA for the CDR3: TGCGCCAGCAGCTTGGAGACTAGCGGAGCCCTGTACAATGAGCAGTTCTTC. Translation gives CASSLETSGALYNEQFF.

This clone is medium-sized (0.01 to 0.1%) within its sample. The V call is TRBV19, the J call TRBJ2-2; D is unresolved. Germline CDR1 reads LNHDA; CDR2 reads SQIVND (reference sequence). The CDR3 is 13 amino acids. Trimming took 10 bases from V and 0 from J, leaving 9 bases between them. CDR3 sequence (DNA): TGTGCCACCACAGACGCGAACACCGGGGAGCTGTTTTTT. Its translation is CATTDANTGELFF. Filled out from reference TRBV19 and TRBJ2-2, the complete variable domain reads DGGITQSPKYLFRKEGQNVTLSCEQNLNHDAMYWYRQDPGQGLRLIYYSQIVNDFQKGDIAEGYSVSREKKESFPLTVTSAQKNPTAFYLCATTDANTGELFFGEGSRLTVL.

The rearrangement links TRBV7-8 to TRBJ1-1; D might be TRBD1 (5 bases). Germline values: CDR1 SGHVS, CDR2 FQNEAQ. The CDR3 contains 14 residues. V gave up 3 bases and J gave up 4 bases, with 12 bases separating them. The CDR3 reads CASSFRVGSTEAFF. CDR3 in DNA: TGTGCCAGCAGCTTCAGGGTCGGGAGCACTGAAGCTTTCTTT.

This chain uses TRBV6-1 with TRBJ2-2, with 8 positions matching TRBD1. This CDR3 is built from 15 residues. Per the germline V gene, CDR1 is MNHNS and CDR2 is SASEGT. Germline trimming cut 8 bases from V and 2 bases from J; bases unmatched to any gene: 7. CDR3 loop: CASRIQGVNTGELFF. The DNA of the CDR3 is TGTGCCAGCCGAATACAGGGGGTAAACACCGGGGAGCTGTTTTTT.

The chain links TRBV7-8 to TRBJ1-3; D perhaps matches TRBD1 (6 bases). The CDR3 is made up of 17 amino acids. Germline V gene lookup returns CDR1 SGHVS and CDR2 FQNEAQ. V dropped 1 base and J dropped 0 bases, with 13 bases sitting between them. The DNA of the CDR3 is TGTGCCAGCAGCTTAGGTTGGCAGGGGCTCTCTGGAAACACCATATATTTT. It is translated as CASSLGWQGLSGNTIYF.